Each of the 16 T cell receptor beta chains below was sequenced from the same sample in a study of T cells after yellow fever vaccination. TCRdb called the 5' RACE reads again in MiXCR, with one record for every CDR3 protein. This sample has under 600,000 distinct CDR3 sequences; approximately 15% occur once, and the top ten carry 11% to 15%. This sample comprised PBMCs, obtained on the day of the yellow fever booster vaccination. These receptors came from a young man who received the YFV17D yellow fever vaccine.

The genes are TRBV19 and TRBJ1-5, with 10 bases identical to TRBD1. Trimming cost V 8 bases and J 7 bases; bases outside gene matches: 5. The length of the CDR3 is 13 residues. Germline CDR1 LNHDA, CDR2 SQIVND (reference sequence). CDR3 residues: CASQGQGRQPQHF. The CDR3 region has the DNA TGTGCCAGTCAGGGACAGGGGCGACAGCCCCAGCATTTT.

The chain couples TRBV5-1 to TRBJ1-6; 7 bases are a match to TRBD1. Per the germline V gene, CDR1 is SGHRS and CDR2 is YFSETQ. This CDR3 has 16 amino acids. Unmatched junction bases numbered 8, after V lost 4 bases and J lost 4 bases. Here the CDR3 reads CASSPDPGQYNSPLHF. The CDR3 DNA reads TGCGCCAGCAGCCCGGACCCGGGACAGTATAATTCACCCCTCCACTTT.

Regarding this clonotype: One end of the junction varies from germline; a read error may be responsible. V usage is TRBV5-1 and J usage is TRBJ2-7, with a tentative D call TRBD1 (6 bases). The CDR3 extends over 14 amino acids. CDR1 SGHRS and CDR2 YFSETQ come from the germline V gene. The CDR3 region is CASSYDRSSDEQYF. The CDR3 DNA follows: TGCGCCAGCAGCTACGACAGGAGCTCCGACGAGCAGTACTTC.

This clonotype has a handful of counts. DNA for the CDR3: TGCAGTGCTAGAACGAGAAGGGGGCAAAATTCACCCCTCCACTTT. As protein: CSARTRRGQNSPLHF. The genes are TRBV20-1 and TRBJ1-6; TRBD1 matches at 7 bases. The CDR3 is 15 residues long. Losses at the gene ends were 2 bases for V and 7 bases for J; bases not matched to a gene: 8. The V gene's germline CDR1 is DFQATT and CDR2 SNEGSKA (reference sequence).

This clonotype was observed at least ten times. The J gene is TRBJ1-1, the V gene TRBV12-3 or TRBV12-4, with D hard to call. Trimming cost V 2 bases and J 1 base, with 5 bases left between them. The CDR3 has 13 amino acids. The CDR3 sequence: CASSLHRNTEAFF. As DNA, the CDR3 is TGTGCCAGCAGTTTACACAGGAACACTGAAGCTTTCTTT.

This clonotype was seen a few times. The rearrangement uses TRBV7-8 and TRBJ1-5; D gene ambiguous. V was shortened by 0 bases and J by 6 bases, with 12 bases between the two germline ends. The CDR3 is 15 amino acids. Germline CDR1 is SGHVS and CDR2 is FQNEAQ. CDR3 loop: CASSLAKAVGQPQHF. DNA for the CDR3: TGTGCCAGCAGCTTAGCGAAGGCTGTTGGTCAGCCCCAGCATTTT. The full variable domain, its missing parts supplied by reference TRBV7-8 and TRBJ1-5, is GAGVSQSPRYKVAKRGQDVALRCDPISGHVSLFWYQQALGQGPEFLTYFQNEAQLDKSGLPSDRFFAERPEGSVSTLKIQRTQQEDSAVYLCASSLAKAVGQPQHFGDGTRLSIL.

This clonotype has just a few counts. The V call is TRBV5-1, the J call TRBJ2-7; 8 nucleotides agree with TRBD1. V lost 3 bases, J lost 5 bases, and 10 bases stayed unmatched. CDR1 is SGHRS, CDR2 YFSETQ, per germline. The CDR3 is 15 amino acids. The CDR3 DNA follows: TGCGCCAGCAGCTCCCTACAGGGGGAGGCGGACGAGCAGTACTTC. This codes for CASSSLQGEADEQYF. The whole variable domain, filled in from reference TRBV5-1 and TRBJ2-7, reads KAGVTQTPRYLIKTRGQQVTLSCSPISGHRSVSWYQQTPGQGLQFLFEYFSETQRNKGNFPGRFSGRQFSNSRSEMNVSTLELGDSALYLCASSSLQGEADEQYFGPGTRLTVT.

The chain uses TRBV19 and TRBJ2-2; D possibly corresponds to TRBD2 (5 bases). The CDR3 has 14 amino acids. Trimming shortened V by 3 bases and J by 4 bases, and 9 bases separated the two germline ends. Germline V gene sequence: CDR1 LNHDA, CDR2 SQIVND (reference sequence). The CDR3: CASSISGSTGELFF. CDR3 nucleotides: TGTGCCAGTAGTATTTCGGGATCCACCGGGGAGCTGTTTTTT.

This clonotype was observed a few times. The chain carries TRBV5-1 and TRBJ1-1; unclear D gene. Germline CDR1 SGHRS, CDR2 YFSETQ. The CDR3 runs 13 residues. The germline V and J ends were trimmed by 4 bases and 4 bases, with 11 bases remaining between them. CDR3 residues: CASSGNLFTEAFF. The DNA for the CDR3 is TGCGCCAGCAGCGGCAATTTGTTCACTGAAGCTTTCTTT.

In its sample, this clonotype was seen a few times. The chain employs TRBV7-9 and TRBJ2-2, with 13 bases aligning to TRBD2. Germline CDR1 SEHNR, CDR2 FQNEAQ (reference sequence). The CDR3 loop spans 16 amino acids. V gave up 5 bases and J gave up 3 bases; unmatched junction bases: 3. The CDR3 coding sequence is TGTGCCAGCAGCCCCACTAGCGGGAGGGACACCGGGGAGCTGTTTTTT. It yields the protein CASSPTSGRDTGELFF. Filled out from reference TRBV7-9 and TRBJ2-2, the complete variable domain reads DTGVSQNPRHKITKRGQNVTFRCDPISEHNRLYWYRQTLGQGPEFLTYFQNEAQLEKSRLLSDRFSAERPKGSFSTLEIQRTEQGDSAMYLCASSPTSGRDTGELFFGEGSRLTVL.

The chain links TRBV12-5 to TRBJ2-7; D not resolved. This CDR3 contains 15 residues. Germline V gene lookup returns CDR1 LGHNT and CDR2 FRNRAP. V was trimmed by 0 bases and J by 2 bases, leaving 11 bases between them. CDR3 coding DNA: TGTGCTAGTGGTTTGGTACAAGGCTTACCCTACGAGCAGTACTTC. Translating it yields CASGLVQGLPYEQYF.

The CDR3 reads CASSYSNRAGANVLTF. The CDR3 nucleotides read TGTGCCAGCAGTTACTCGAACAGAGCTGGGGCCAACGTCCTGACTTTC. The chain joins TRBV6-2 or TRBV6-3 to TRBJ2-6, with D unclear. V dropped 0 bases and J dropped 2 bases, with 8 bases sitting between them. This CDR3 is built from 16 residues. Germline CDR1 reads MNHEY; CDR2 reads SVGEGT.

A few counts support this clonotype. This chain connects TRBV10-3 to TRBJ2-7, with D perhaps TRBD2 (6 bases). The V gene's germline CDR1 is ENHRY and CDR2 SYGVKD. This CDR3 spans 11 amino acids. V lost 8 bases, J lost 4 bases, and 9 bases lay in between. This CDR3 reads CAIGTSYEQYF. In nucleotides, the CDR3 is TGTGCCATCGGGACTTCATACGAGCAGTACTTC.

This clonotype was seen a handful of times. The rearrangement joins TRBV3-1 to TRBJ2-3, with D tentatively TRBD2 (5 bases). This CDR3 comprises 15 residues. V was pared by 4 bases and J by 5 bases, with 16 bases between. Germline values: CDR1 LGHDT, CDR2 YNNKEL (reference sequence). This chain's CDR3 is CASSRRNRPLDTQYF. The CDR3 bases are TGTGCCAGCAGCCGGAGGAACCGCCCCCTAGATACGCAGTATTTT.

This clonotype was counted between two and nine times. The V gene is TRBV15, the J gene TRBJ1-1, with a weak D call TRBD1 (5 bases). V gave up 0 bases and J gave up 5 bases, with 7 bases separating them. The CDR3 extends over 13 amino acids. Germline CDR1 reads LNHNV; CDR2 reads YYDKDF (reference sequence). CDR3 DNA sequence: TGTGCCACCAGCAGAGACGAGGGGACTGAAGCTTTCTTT. Translating gives CATSRDEGTEAFF.

The gene calls are TRBV27 and TRBJ2-4, with D hard to call. This CDR3 spans 15 amino acids. Trimming took off 0 bases at V and 0 bases at J, with 6 bases between the two ends. Germline loops: CDR1 MNHEY, CDR2 SMNVEV (reference sequence). Here the CDR3 DNA reads TGTGCCAGCAGTTTATCGGACCTAGCCAAAAACATTCAGTACTTC. This codes for CASSLSDLAKNIQYF.